The next 29 T cell receptor beta chains were all read from a single sample in a study of blood T cells in healthy people across ages. Primers used in a second PCR of roughly 6 to 12 cycles were a sample-barcoded 5' primer and a J-beta primer mix. TCRdb itself ran the 5' RACE reads through MiXCR, one entry per CDR3 protein. The profile shows approximately 600,000 distinct CDR3 sequences, around 54% of them singletons. The sequencing input was blood. The receptors were sampled from a man aged 55 to 70 in good health.

Points on this clonotype: An end of the junction does not agree with germline; a read error may underlie this. The rearrangement links TRBV10-1 to TRBJ2-1; 11 nucleotides agree with TRBD2. The CDR3 extends over 17 amino acids. Germline-derived CDR1 and CDR2 are WNHNN and SYGVQD (reference sequence). DNA of the CDR3: TGCGCCAGCAGTGAATTAAGACTAGCGGGGTCCAACAATGAGCAGTTTTTC. Translated: CASSELRLAGSNNEQFF.

In nucleotides, the CDR3 is TGTGCCATCAGTGGGACAGCTCCCTCTAATGAGCAGTTCTTC. The encoded protein is CAISGTAPSNEQFF. The chain has TRBV10-3 and TRBJ2-1; D possibly corresponds to TRBD1 (6 bases). Germline values: CDR1 ENHRY, CDR2 SYGVKD. Trimming left V 4 bases short and J 7 bases short, with 14 bases between. The CDR3 runs 14 residues.

This chain links TRBV20-1 with TRBJ2-3; D ambiguous. Trimming shortened V by 6 bases and J by 6 bases, and 10 bases separated the two germline ends. The CDR3 consists of 11 residues. CDR1 DFQATT and CDR2 SNEGSKA come from the germline V gene (reference sequence). The CDR3 nucleotides are TGCAGTGCCACTGGGGTGGATACGCAGTATTTT. It is translated as CSATGVDTQYF.

The CDR3 sequence: CSGTGDGEQYF. In DNA form, the CDR3 reads TGCAGTGGGACAGGGGATGGAGAGCAGTACTTC. The V call is TRBV20-1, the J call TRBJ2-7; 9 bases are shared with TRBD1. Trimming at V came to 7 bases and at J to 7 bases, leaving 5 bases not matched to a gene. Looked up from germline, CDR1 is DFQATT and CDR2 is SNEGSKA (reference sequence). The CDR3 totals 11 residues.

This clonotype was counted between two and nine times. The rearrangement links TRBV3-1 to TRBJ2-5; D possibly uses TRBD1 or TRBD2 (7 bases each). Germline CDR1 and CDR2: LGHDT and YNNKEL (reference sequence). V lost 3 bases and J 4 bases, leaving 18 bases between the germline ends. The CDR3 is 16 amino acids. The CDR3 sequence is CASSHGDYRGSETQYF. CDR3 coding DNA: TGTGCCAGCAGCCATGGGGACTACAGGGGATCAGAGACCCAGTACTTC.

J is TRBJ2-5 and V is TRBV3-1; no clear D. The J call may be mistaken, given a closer DNA end match to TRBJ2-7. The CDR3 sequence is 15 residues long. Germline values: CDR1 LGHDT, CDR2 YNNKEL (reference sequence). CDR3 region: CASSQDRLTYYEQYF. The CDR3 DNA sequence: TGTGCCAGCAGCCAAGATCGGCTAACCTATTACGAGCAGTACTTC.

The sample holds a few counts of this clonotype. The genes are TRBV28 and TRBJ2-7, with a weak D call TRBD1 (5 bases). V lost 6 bases and J 2 bases, leaving 20 bases between the germline ends. The CDR3 runs 16 residues. The germline gives CDR1 MDHEN, CDR2 SYDVKM. The CDR3 here is CASSNSDSWETYEQYF. CDR3 DNA: TGTGCCAGCAGCAATTCCGACAGTTGGGAAACCTACGAGCAGTACTTC.

The chain links TRBV24-1 to TRBJ1-1; D uncertain. Germline V gene lookup returns CDR1 KGHDR and CDR2 SFDVKD. The CDR3 spans 12 residues. V lost 5 bases to trimming and J lost 1 base, with 4 bases between them. In DNA, the CDR3 is TGTGCCACCAGTGGGGGGAACACTGAAGCTTTCTTT. It translates to CATSGGNTEAFF.

This clonotype was counted many times. This chain joins TRBV3-1 and TRBJ2-3, with D hard to call. The CDR3 contains 13 residues. Germline CDR1 reads LGHDT; CDR2 reads YNNKEL (reference sequence). V shed 1 base and J shed 1 base, with 3 bases lying between them. CDR3 protein: CASSQAGTDTQYF. In DNA, the CDR3 is TGTGCCAGCAGCCAAGCAGGCACAGATACGCAGTATTTT.

The chain couples TRBV20-1 to TRBJ2-1; 9 bases match TRBD1. The CDR3 runs to 15 residues. Germline lookup yields CDR1 DFQATT and CDR2 SNEGSKA (reference sequence). J lost 4 bases, V lost 1 base, and 5 bases had no gene match. Here the CDR3 DNA reads TGCAGTGCTAGAGGGGACAGGGAGGCGTACAATGAGCAGTTCTTC. This sequence encodes CSARGDREAYNEQFF.

The chain links TRBV6-2 or TRBV6-3 to TRBJ2-5; D is perhaps TRBD1 or TRBD2 (6 bases each). Germline V gene lookup returns CDR1 MNHEY and CDR2 SVGEGT. Trimming removed 5 bases from V and 5 bases from J, with 12 bases in between. The CDR3 is 13 amino acids. CDR3 sequence (DNA): TGTGCCAGCAGTCAACACGGGGGCGAGACCCAGTACTTC. Translating it yields CASSQHGGETQYF.

The chain employs TRBV6-6 and TRBJ1-2, with D unclear. The CDR3 is 12 amino acids. The ends were cut back, 8 bases at V and 3 bases at J, with 10 bases in the middle. Germline assignment: CDR1 MNHNY and CDR2 SVGAGI (reference sequence). DNA of the CDR3: TGTGCCAGCGCCCCAAGTGACTATGGCTACACCTTC. Its protein is CASAPSDYGYTF.

This chain links TRBV7-9 with TRBJ1-6; the D is unclear. Germline CDR1 and CDR2: SEHNR and FQNEAQ (reference sequence). Trimming left V 5 bases short and J 0 bases short, with 11 bases between. The CDR3 consists of 16 residues. The CDR3 reads CASSVWRSSYNSPLHF. Written as DNA, the CDR3 is TGTGCCAGCAGCGTATGGAGAAGCTCCTATAATTCACCCCTCCACTTT. Supplemented by reference TRBV7-9 and TRBJ1-6, the full variable domain reads DTGVSQNPRHKITKRGQNVTFRCDPISEHNRLYWYRQTLGQGPEFLTYFQNEAQLEKSRLLSDRFSAERPKGSFSTLEIQRTEQGDSAMYLCASSVWRSSYNSPLHFGNGTRLTVT.

The V call is TRBV5-1, the J call TRBJ2-3; 13 bases map to TRBD2. Germline trimming cut 7 bases from V and 1 base from J; bases unmatched to any gene: 0. From germline, CDR1 is SGHRS and CDR2 YFSETQ. The CDR3 length is 14 residues. The CDR3 coding sequence is TGCGCCAGCGGGACTAGCGGGGGCACAGATACGCAGTATTTT. Encoded protein: CASGTSGGTDTQYF.

The chain has TRBV6-2 or TRBV6-3 and TRBJ2-7, with TRBD1 matching 7 bases. With 7 bases clipped from V and 2 bases from J, the junction kept 8 bases outside the gene matches. Germline V gene lookup returns CDR1 MNHEY and CDR2 SVGEGT. The CDR3 is made up of 14 amino acids. The CDR3 DNA reads as TGTGCCAGCATTCCGAGACAGGGACCCTACGAGCAGTACTTC. Amino acid sequence: CASIPRQGPYEQYF.

The table lists this clonotype with a few counts. The chain combines TRBV10-3 with TRBJ2-2; 8 bases are shared with TRBD1. The CDR3 consists of 13 residues. With V trimmed by 9 bases and J by 3 bases, 3 bases remained unmatched. The V gene's germline CDR1 is ENHRY and CDR2 SYGVKD. CDR3 sequence: CAINRGDTGELFF. The DNA of the CDR3 is TGTGCCATAAACAGGGGGGACACCGGGGAGCTGTTTTTT.

This clonotype has only a few counts. The chain combines TRBV10-2 with TRBJ2-7; D unclear. This CDR3 is built from 14 residues. Per the germline V gene, CDR1 is WSHSY and CDR2 is SAAADI. Trimming stripped 6 bases from V and 6 bases from J, with 18 bases between. CDR3 nucleotides: TGCGCCAGCAGCTCTCTAGTAGTCTTCTCCGAGCAGTACTTC. As protein: CASSSLVVFSEQYF.

This clonotype was observed a handful of times. This sequence joins TRBV4-1 and TRBJ2-5; the D gene is possibly TRBD1 (5 bases). Trimming stripped 2 bases from V and 4 bases from J, with 8 bases between. The CDR3 is 13 residues long. CDR1 is MGHRA, CDR2 YSYEKL, per germline. Written as DNA, the CDR3 is TGCGCCAGCAGCCAATCAGGGTCAGAGACCCAGTACTTC. Translated, it gives CASSQSGSETQYF.

Comment on this clonotype: An end of the junction does not agree with germline; a read error may underlie this. The chain recombines TRBV25-1 with TRBJ2-7, with 8 positions matching TRBD2. The CDR3 totals 15 residues. Per the germline V gene, CDR1 is MGHDK and CDR2 is SYGVNS. The CDR3 nucleotides are TGTGCCGGCAGTTCCCTCGGGGGGGGGAAGAACGAGCAGTACTTC. As protein: CAGSSLGGGKNEQYF.

The V gene is TRBV4-1, the J gene TRBJ2-3; 9 nucleotides match TRBD2. Trimming removed 6 bases from V and 6 bases from J; junction bases left unmatched: 4. The CDR3 extends over 13 amino acids. Germline loops: CDR1 MGHRA, CDR2 YSYEKL. As DNA, the CDR3 is TGCGCCAGCAGATCTAGCGGGGTGGATACGCAGTATTTT. Protein: CASRSSGVDTQYF.

This chain connects TRBV2 to TRBJ1-6; D is perhaps TRBD1 (5 bases). CDR3 length: 15 residues. Germline V gene data show CDR1 as SNHLY and CDR2 as FYNNEI. Trimming took 6 bases from V and 4 from J, leaving 13 bases between them. CDR3 in DNA: TGTGCCAGCAGGCCCGGGACGGGATATAATTCACCCCTCCACTTT. Translated: CASRPGTGYNSPLHF.

This clonotype was seen many times. The chain employs TRBV5-1 and TRBJ1-1; TRBD1 is a possible D gene (5 bases). Germline V gene lookup returns CDR1 SGHRS and CDR2 YFSETQ. Trimming took off 0 bases at V and 0 bases at J, with 6 bases between the two ends. CDR3 length: 14 amino acids. CDR3 region: CASSLDRLNTEAFF. The CDR3 nucleotides read TGCGCCAGCAGCTTGGACAGGTTGAACACTGAAGCTTTCTTT.

This clonotype was detected once. The chain uses TRBV6-5 and TRBJ1-2; D not resolved. Trimming left V 0 bases short and J 4 bases short, with 15 bases between. The CDR3 contains 16 residues. The V gene's germline CDR1 is MNHEY and CDR2 SVGAGI. The CDR3: CASSYSMPAPSYGYTF. Here the CDR3 DNA reads TGTGCCAGCAGTTACTCGATGCCAGCGCCGTCCTATGGCTACACCTTC.

This clonotype was recorded only once. The chain carries TRBV2 and TRBJ1-5; 8 bases match TRBD1. Germline CDR1 and CDR2: SNHLY and FYNNEI. The CDR3 is 13 residues long. Trimming removed 7 bases from V and 3 bases from J; junction bases left unmatched: 2. CDR3 DNA: TGTGCCAGCAAGGGACAGGCCAATCAGCCCCAGCATTTT. Its protein product is CASKGQANQPQHF.

The chain couples TRBV4-2 to TRBJ1-2; D gene unclear. V lost 1 base to trimming and J lost 0 bases, with 9 bases between them. CDR1 LGHNA and CDR2 YNFKEQ come from the germline V gene. The CDR3 contains 15 residues. CDR3 sequence reads: CASSQVVQTNYGYTF. For the CDR3, the DNA is TGTGCCAGCAGCCAAGTAGTACAGACTAACTATGGCTACACCTTC.

The V gene is TRBV2, the J gene TRBJ2-6; TRBD1 might be the D (6 bases). CDR3 size: 17 residues. V was trimmed by 6 bases and J by 4 bases, leaving 19 bases between them. Germline-derived CDR1 and CDR2 are SNHLY and FYNNEI. The CDR3 here is CASSQDLQGEGANVLTF. Here the CDR3 DNA reads TGTGCCAGCAGCCAAGATCTACAGGGCGAAGGGGCCAACGTCCTGACTTTC.

This sequence joins TRBV12-3 or TRBV12-4 and TRBJ1-6; D is undetermined. This CDR3 comprises 13 residues. V lost 3 bases, J lost 8 bases, and 8 bases lay in between. CDR3 sequence: CASSFLWDSPLHF. The CDR3 coding sequence is TGTGCCAGCAGTTTTTTGTGGGATTCACCCCTCCACTTT.

This clonotype was recorded a few times. V usage is TRBV9 and J usage is TRBJ2-3; D unclear. This CDR3 has 14 amino acids. V dropped 0 bases and J dropped 3 bases, with 8 bases sitting between them. The germline V gene has CDR1 SGDLS and CDR2 YYNGEE. The CDR3 region is CASSVELETDTQYF. The CDR3 DNA follows: TGTGCCAGCAGCGTAGAGCTGGAGACAGATACGCAGTATTTT.

This chain links TRBV12-3 or TRBV12-4 with TRBJ1-1, with D possibly being TRBD1 (5 bases). Between the trimmed V and J ends, which lost 5 bases and 2 bases, there was a span of 15 bases. The CDR3 runs 15 residues. The CDR3 spells CASSPRPGPNTEAFF. The CDR3 DNA sequence: TGTGCCAGCAGTCCCCGCCCAGGGCCCAACACTGAAGCTTTCTTT.